The rows below give T cell receptor beta chains drawn from one sample of a study of control samples from healthy donors and cancer patients. Assay: immunoSEQ multiplex PCR; the TCRdb copy retains only in-frame clones and omits some. The sample lists around 29,000 clones, 79% occurring once. The source material was PBMCs. Every receptor here comes from a man aged 60-69 years with head and neck cancer. The CDR3 runs from the conserved cysteine through the conserved F or W. A D gene is named only where the DNA matches it firmly. Not all rows give a size; the values are once, few, many and, for expanded clones, a class.

medium-sized	TRBJ2-1	TRBV27	.	17	CASSLAPVKSNRNEQFF	TGTGCCAGCAGTTTGGCACCGGTCAAGTCCAACCGGAATGAGCAGTTCTTC
.	TRBJ2-7	TRBV5-6	TRBD2	15	CASTPYGRTSYEQYF	TGTGCCAGCACCCCATACGGGAGGACCTCCTACGAGCAGTACTTC
.	TRBJ2-5	TRBV7-2	.	14	CASSLTGSQETQYF	TGTGCCAGCAGCTTAACGGGCTCCCAAGAGACCCAGTACTTC
.	TRBJ2-2	TRBV7-3	.	14	CASSLPSSTGELFF	TGTGCCAGCAGCTTACCTAGCTCTACCGGGGAGCTGTTTTTT
.	TRBJ2-4	TRBV5-1	.	13	CASSLEQKGIQYF	TGCGCCAGCAGCTTGGAACAGAAGGGCATTCAGTACTTC
once	TRBJ2-4	TRBV9	TRBD1	13	CASSVWDRNIQYF	TGTGCCAGCAGCGTATGGGACAGAAACATTCAGTACTTC
once	TRBJ1-3	TRBV27	.	13	CASSFRAGNTIYF	TGTGCCAGCAGTTTCAGGGCTGGAAACACCATATATTTT
.	TRBJ1-4	TRBV7-9	.	15	CASSRLGGAGEKLFF	TGTGCCAGCAGCCGCTTGGGAGGGGCAGGGGAAAAACTGTTTTTT
once	TRBJ2-7	TRBV7-9	.	14	CASSLVAGSYEQYF	TGTGCCAGCAGCTTAGTTGCGGGGAGTTACGAGCAGTACTTC
.	TRBJ1-1	TRBV9	TRBD1	15	CASSVVGQGGSEAFF	TGTGCCAGCAGCGTAGTTGGACAGGGTGGGTCTGAAGCTTTCTTT
.	TRBJ2-2	TRBV4-3	.	16	CASSQERAGATGELFF	TGCGCCAGCAGCCAAGAGCGGGCGGGGGCCACCGGGGAGCTGTTTTTT
few	TRBJ1-1	TRBV27	TRBD1	16	CASSSTRQGFGTEAFF	TGTGCCAGCAGTTCGACTCGACAGGGGTTCGGCACTGAAGCTTTCTTT
medium-sized	TRBJ1-1	TRBV2	.	15	CASSGLPNKYTEAFF	TGTGCCAGCAGCGGCCTACCTAACAAGTACACTGAAGCTTTCTTT
.	TRBJ2-7	TRBV7-9	.	14	CASRRAGSSYEQYF	TGTGCCAGCAGGAGGGCGGGGAGCTCCTACGAGCAGTACTTC
.	TRBJ1-2	TRBV9	TRBD1	17	CASSVGLRQGPLYGYTF	TGTGCCAGCAGCGTAGGCTTGAGACAGGGTCCTTTATATGGCTACACCTTC
.	TRBJ2-1	TRBV5-1	TRBD2	17	CASSLIRLADFYNEQFF	TGCGCCAGCAGCTTGATACGACTAGCTGACTTCTACAATGAGCAGTTCTTC
.	TRBJ1-3	TRBV3-1/TRBV3-2	.	16	CASSQDPKQYGNTIYF	TGTGCCAGCAGCCAAGATCCGAAGCAATACGGAAACACCATATATTTT
.	TRBJ1-2	TRBV5-4	.	15	CASSLWGENAEGYTF	TGTGCCAGCAGCTTGTGGGGGGAAAATGCGGAAGGCTACACCTTC
.	TRBJ2-7	TRBV28	TRBD2	16	CASSLTSGRAKDEQYF	TGTGCCAGCAGCCTCACTAGCGGGAGGGCCAAGGACGAGCAGTACTTC
.	TRBJ1-1	TRBV29-1	.	11	CSVGGITEAFF	TGCAGCGTTGGAGGGATCACTGAAGCTTTCTTT
.	TRBJ1-5	TRBV15	.	12	CATSKVNQPQHF	TGTGCCACCAGCAAGGTTAATCAGCCCCAGCATTTT
.	TRBJ1-6	TRBV28	TRBD1	16	CASSVSRDRVNSPLHF	TGTGCCAGCAGTGTCAGCCGGGACAGGGTTAATTCACCCCTCCACTTT